The clone carrying this T cell receptor (beta chain) was counted once. Its antigen is not identified. V was cut by 4 bases and J by 7 bases, with 16 bases left in between. The CDR3 sequence is 14 residues long. CDR1 and CDR2 from the germline V gene are LNHDA and SQIVND (reference sequence). This sample stems from a study of cytomegalovirus exposure and HLA in healthy donors. Findings and limits, study-wide: Many donors carried some public TCRs, although rarity characterized most TCR sequences.

Here immunoSEQ multiplex PCR was the method, and the copy in TCRdb shows in-frame clones only, minus some. Altogether approximately 140,000 clones are present, approximately 86% being singletons, with the ten largest covering around 8%. This chain connects TRBV19 to TRBJ1-2, with a weak D call TRBD1 (5 bases). Material: PBMCs. This receptor was identified in a woman under 30 in good health and CMV-seropositive. The chain's CDR3 is CASSTSQGLGGYTF. Written as DNA, the CDR3 is TGTGCCAGTAGTACTTCTCAGGGTTTGGGTGGCTACACCTTC. Full variable domain (remainder filled in from reference TRBV19 and TRBJ1-2): DGGITQSPKYLFRKEGQNVTLSCEQNLNHDAMYWYRQDPGQGLRLIYYSQIVNDFQKGDIAEGYSVSREKKESFPLTVTSAQKNPTAFYLCASSTSQGLGGYTFGSGTRLTVV.